This T cell receptor (beta chain) was observed in a study of blood T cell repertoires in COVID-19. Study in general: Samples representing acute and convalescent COVID-19 were sourced from the United States, Italy and Spain. Sources were T cells, B-cell-depleted T cells, or PBMCs; the material itself was cDNA or gDNA.

Per the original data handling: From reference gene primer amplification, estimates of nucleated cell counts were derived. This table comes from immunoSEQ multiplex PCR, and its TCRdb copy is limited to in-frame clones, with some not included. For V, J and clone size, that table is used; D and trimming come from the DNA. The sample records hundreds of thousands of clones, about nine tenths being singletons. The CDR3 has 16 residues. Germline V gene sequence: CDR1 MGHRA, CDR2 YSYEKL. V was shortened by 5 bases and J by 1 base, with 15 bases between the two germline ends. This TCR was sampled from a man aged 45 to 65 with acute or convalescent COVID-19. V usage is TRBV4-1 and J usage is TRBJ1-3; D possibly corresponds to TRBD1 (6 bases). The sequencing input was peripheral blood. The CDR3: CASSGQLDRSGNTIYF. The CDR3 bases are TGCGCCAGCAGCGGACAGCTCGATAGGTCTGGAAACACCATATATTTT.